This record looks at one TCR beta chain sequence and its context. This sample was included in a study of blood T cell repertoires in COVID-19. Study background: In each case, the material was cDNA or gDNA derived from T cells, B-cell-depleted T cells, or PBMCs.

The germline gives CDR1 LGHDT, CDR2 YNNKEL (reference sequence). V was pared by 4 bases and J by 0 bases, with 6 bases between. This CDR3 has 13 residues. As handled by the study authors: It was from reference gene primer amplification that nucleated cell counts were estimated. Libraries were prepared by immunoSEQ multiplex PCR; TCRdb keeps only in-frame clonotypes and omits some of them. V and J calls and clone size are copied from that table; D and trimming were computed from the DNA. The repertoire holds about 240,000 clones, about 82% seen once, with approximately 13% in the top ten. The sequence was obtained from an older man with acute or convalescent COVID-19. The chain joins TRBV3-1 (or the pseudogene TRBV3-2) to TRBJ1-2; D call uncertain. The sample consisted of peripheral blood. CDR3 sequence (DNA): TGTGCCAGCAGCCCGTTAGCTAACTATGGCTACACCTTC. It encodes CASSPLANYGYTF.